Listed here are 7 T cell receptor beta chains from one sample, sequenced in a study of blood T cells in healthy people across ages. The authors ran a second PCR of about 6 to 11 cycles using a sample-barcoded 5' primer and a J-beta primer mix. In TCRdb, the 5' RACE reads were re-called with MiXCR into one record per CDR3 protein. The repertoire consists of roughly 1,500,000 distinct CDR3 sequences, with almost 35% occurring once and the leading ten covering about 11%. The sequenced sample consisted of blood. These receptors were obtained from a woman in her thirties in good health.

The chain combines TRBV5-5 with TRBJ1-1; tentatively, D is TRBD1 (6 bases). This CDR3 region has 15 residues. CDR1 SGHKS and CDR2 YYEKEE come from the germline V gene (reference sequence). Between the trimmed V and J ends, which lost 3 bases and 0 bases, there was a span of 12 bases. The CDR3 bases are TGTGCCAGCAGCTCAATCGGGGGCATGAACACTGAAGCTTTCTTT. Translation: CASSSIGGMNTEAFF.

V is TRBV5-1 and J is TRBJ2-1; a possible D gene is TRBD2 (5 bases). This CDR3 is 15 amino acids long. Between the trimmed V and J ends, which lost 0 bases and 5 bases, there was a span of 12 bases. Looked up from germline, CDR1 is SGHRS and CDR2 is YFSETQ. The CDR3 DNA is TGCGCCAGCAGCTTGGTAAGTCCGGGAAACAATGAGCAGTTCTTC. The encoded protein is CASSLVSPGNNEQFF. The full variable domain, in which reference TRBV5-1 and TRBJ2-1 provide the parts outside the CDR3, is KAGVTQTPRYLIKTRGQQVTLSCSPISGHRSVSWYQQTPGQGLQFLFEYFSETQRNKGNFPGRFSGRQFSNSRSEMNVSTLELGDSALYLCASSLVSPGNNEQFFGPGTRLTVL.

CDR3 amino acids: CASSSSGSYGYTF. Here the CDR3 DNA reads TGTGCCAGCAGTTCCTCGGGAAGCTATGGCTACACCTTC. This sequence joins TRBV6-5 and TRBJ1-2; no definite D call. CDR3 length equals 13 residues. Germline V gives CDR1 MNHEY, CDR2 SVGAGI. V lost 4 bases and J lost 4, with 10 bases in between.

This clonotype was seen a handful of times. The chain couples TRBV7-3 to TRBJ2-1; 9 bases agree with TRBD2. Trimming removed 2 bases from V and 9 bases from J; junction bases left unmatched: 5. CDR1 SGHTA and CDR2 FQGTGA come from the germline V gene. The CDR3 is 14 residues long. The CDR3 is CASSLSGGRGEQFF. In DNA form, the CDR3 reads TGTGCCAGCAGCTTATCCGGCGGGAGGGGTGAGCAGTTCTTC.

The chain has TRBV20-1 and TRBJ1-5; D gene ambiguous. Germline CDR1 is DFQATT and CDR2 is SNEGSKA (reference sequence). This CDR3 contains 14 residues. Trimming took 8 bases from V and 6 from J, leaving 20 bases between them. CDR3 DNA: TGCAGTATCAGAACGGGGTTGGAAAGTCAGCCCCAGCATTTT. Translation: CSIRTGLESQPQHF.

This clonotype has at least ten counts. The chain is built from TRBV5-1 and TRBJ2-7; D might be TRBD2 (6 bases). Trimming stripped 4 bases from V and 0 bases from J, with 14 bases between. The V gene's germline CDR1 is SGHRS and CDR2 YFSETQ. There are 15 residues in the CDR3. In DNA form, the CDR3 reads TGCGCCAGCAGCGATAACGGGGGTTTCTCCTACGAGCAGTACTTC. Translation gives CASSDNGGFSYEQYF.

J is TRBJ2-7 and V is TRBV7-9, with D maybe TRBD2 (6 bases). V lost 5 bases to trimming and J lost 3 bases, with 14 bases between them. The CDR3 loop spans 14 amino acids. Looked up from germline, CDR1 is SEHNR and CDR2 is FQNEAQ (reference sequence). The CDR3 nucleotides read TGTGCCAGCAGCCTCCGGGGTAGCGGCTACGAGCAGTACTTC. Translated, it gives CASSLRGSGYEQYF.